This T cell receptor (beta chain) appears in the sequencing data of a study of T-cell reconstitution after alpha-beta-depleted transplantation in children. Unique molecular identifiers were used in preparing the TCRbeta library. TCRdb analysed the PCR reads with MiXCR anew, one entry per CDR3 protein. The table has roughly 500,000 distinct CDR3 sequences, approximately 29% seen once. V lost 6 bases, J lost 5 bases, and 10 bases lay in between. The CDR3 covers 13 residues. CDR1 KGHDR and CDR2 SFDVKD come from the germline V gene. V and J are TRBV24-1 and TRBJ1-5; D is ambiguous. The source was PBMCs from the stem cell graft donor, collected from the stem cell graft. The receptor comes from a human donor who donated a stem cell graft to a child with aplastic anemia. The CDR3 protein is CATSSAAHQPQHF. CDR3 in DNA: TGTGCCACCAGTTCCGCCGCCCATCAGCCCCAGCATTTT.